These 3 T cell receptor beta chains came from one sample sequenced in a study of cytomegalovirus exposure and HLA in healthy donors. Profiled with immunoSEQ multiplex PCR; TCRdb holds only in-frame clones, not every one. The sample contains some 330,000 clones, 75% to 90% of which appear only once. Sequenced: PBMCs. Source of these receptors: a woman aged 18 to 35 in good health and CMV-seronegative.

The CDR3 loop reads CASSHLTGTGGHNEQFF. The CDR3 bases are TGCGCCAGCAGCCACCTGACCGGGACAGGGGGCCACAATGAGCAGTTCTTC. The chain couples TRBV4-1 to TRBJ2-1; TRBD1 matches 12 bases. V shed 3 bases and J 5 bases; nucleotides not matched to a gene: 8. There are 17 residues in the CDR3. Germline V gene lookup returns CDR1 MGHRA and CDR2 YSYEKL.

The CDR3 is CASSIIGRDTEAFF. The CDR3 DNA reads TGTGCCAGTAGTATCATAGGGAGAGACACTGAAGCTTTCTTT. The chain links TRBV19 to TRBJ1-1; D gene uncertain. Trimming took 3 bases from V and 3 from J, leaving 11 bases between them. Germline V lookup: CDR1 LNHDA, CDR2 SQIVND (reference sequence). The CDR3 has 14 amino acids.

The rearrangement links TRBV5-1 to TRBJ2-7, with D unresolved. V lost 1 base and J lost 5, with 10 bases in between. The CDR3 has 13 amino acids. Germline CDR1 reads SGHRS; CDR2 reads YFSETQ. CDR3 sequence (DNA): TGCGCCAGCAGCTTGCAATACTTGGACGAGCAGTACTTC. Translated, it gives CASSLQYLDEQYF.